Listed below are T cell receptor beta chains from one sample, sequenced in a study of blood T cell repertoires in COVID-19. Profiling relied on immunoSEQ multiplex PCR, and the TCRdb table lists in-frame clones only, not all of them. The top ten hold 5% to 6% of the sample, which has some 370,000 clones, less than 90% seen once. The sample was PBMCs or T cells enriched from blood (not recorded which). Receptors were obtained from a woman between 45 and 60 years old who had recovered from COVID-19. Each CDR3 is given without its conserved first and last residue. Fields, in order: V gene, CDR3 protein.

v_gene: TRBV7-9; CDR3aa: ASTPRGSNEKLF
v_gene: TRBV19; CDR3aa: ASEQGSYNSPLH
v_gene: TRBV7-9; CDR3aa: AGYQGRHTGELF
v_gene: TRBV19; CDR3aa: ASRGQSYNEQF
v_gene: TRBV7-7; CDR3aa: ASSLAWGQKETQY
v_gene: TRBV5-1; CDR3aa: ASSPGGQGMTEAF
v_gene: TRBV19; CDR3aa: ASSIWTGGQF
v_gene: TRBV15; CDR3aa: ATSRGPGGSSGANVLT
v_gene: TRBV27; CDR3aa: ASSLRWTEYNSPLH
v_gene: TRBV2; CDR3aa: ASSDQGLAGEKQF
v_gene: TRBV5-1; CDR3aa: ASSFAPGGDYDLNTEAF
v_gene: TRBV19; CDR3aa: ASSIGTSANEQF
v_gene: TRBV9; CDR3aa: ASQRREGGTTNEQF
v_gene: TRBV4-1; CDR3aa: ASSQDTGGIDTQY
v_gene: TRBV4-1; CDR3aa: ASSQDTGNDYGYT
v_gene: TRBV4-3; CDR3aa: ASSQDRGTGPIGYT
v_gene: TRBV5-1; CDR3aa: ASSFGTVDLGGYT
v_gene: TRBV19; CDR3aa: AVSGGLAGVTGELF
v_gene: TRBV10-3; CDR3aa: ANTILRAYEQY
v_gene: TRBV7-9; CDR3aa: ASSLSQAGGGYT
v_gene: TRBV18; CDR3aa: ASSPGADEKLF
v_gene: TRBV27; CDR3aa: ASSLGRGPSYEKLF
v_gene: TRBV7-6; CDR3aa: ASSGRQHTEAF
v_gene: TRBV5-1; CDR3aa: ASSLGSGYEQY
v_gene: TRBV13; CDR3aa: ASQIRVEAF
v_gene: TRBV4-2; CDR3aa: ASSQESGPEGTQY
v_gene: TRBV6-5; CDR3aa: ASSYAFRGTEAF
v_gene: TRBV29-1; CDR3aa: SVGPGKNTEAF
v_gene: TRBV6-5; CDR3aa: ASSYPTGDTIY
v_gene: TRBV25-1; CDR3aa: ASSNFSRQGAAPGELF
v_gene: TRBV6-1; CDR3aa: ASSEAVRLEGDEQY
v_gene: TRBV19; CDR3aa: ASSIQGNYGYT
v_gene: TRBV10-2; CDR3aa: ASDNRTGGFYEQY
v_gene: TRBV6-5; CDR3aa: ASTRLAGVGEQY
v_gene: TRBV5-8; CDR3aa: ASSPPRGRVQGQF
v_gene: TRBV3-1/TRBV3-2; CDR3aa: ASSQDVGLLPYEQY
v_gene: TRBV3-1/TRBV3-2; CDR3aa: ASSQDPGNQPQH
v_gene: TRBV19; CDR3aa: ASSIVSSDTQY
v_gene: TRBV7-9; CDR3aa: ASSRGGGRGSADTQY
v_gene: TRBV3-1/TRBV3-2; CDR3aa: ASSQHNEKLF